This TCR beta chain appears in the sequencing data of a study of T cell responses to AZD1222 COVID-19 vaccine. Points from the study as a whole: Only 5 or 6 AZD1222 recipients were seropositive at baseline. White British people made up most donors, females outnumbered males, and clonal diversity was possibly underestimated. Repertoire samples came only from after the peak T cell response. Spike was spanned by vaccine-associated CD4 TCRs, which were dominant at 160-218 and 743-854.

The data were produced by immunoSEQ multiplex PCR, yet TCRdb's version contains in-frame clones alone and is incomplete. The data show around 78,000 clones, under 95% seen once. A note on this clone: Its antigen remains unidentified.

Trimming removed 8 bases at V and 7 bases at J, with 12 bases between. This CDR3 has 12 residues. Germline-derived CDR1 and CDR2 are MNHEY and SVGAGI. This chain links TRBV6-5 with TRBJ1-5, with D perhaps matching TRBD1 (6 bases). This specimen was peripheral blood, taken on day 0 of MenACWY control vaccination. This sequence originates from an adult in good health. The CDR3 here is CASGRGNQPQHF. The CDR3 nucleotides are TGTGCCAGCGGCAGGGGAAACCAGCCCCAGCATTTT.